This T cell receptor (beta chain) derives from a study of T cell responses to AZD1222 COVID-19 vaccine. Data came from immunoSEQ multiplex PCR; TCRdb stores just in-frame clones and leaves some out. The sample has around 100,000 clones, approximately 87% seen once; the top ten hold 4% to 4.5%. Notes on the study in general: Spike-wide coverage was observed for vaccine-associated CD4 TCRs, with dominant responses at 160-218 and 743-854. The breadth and depth of Spike-specific TCRs increased once two AZD1222 doses had been given. Clonal diversity may have been underestimated in mostly white British donors. Baseline seropositivity characterized only a handful of AZD1222 recipients.

Germline values: CDR1 LGHNT, CDR2 FRNRAP. Trimming stripped 0 bases from V and 3 bases from J, with 8 bases between. CDR3 length: 15 residues. On this clone itself: Its cognate antigen is unknown.

This clonotype was sampled from an adult in good health. The chain combines TRBV12-5 with TRBJ2-2, with D hard to call. Specimen: peripheral blood, collected on day 0 of MenACWY control vaccination. For the CDR3, the DNA is TGTGCTAGTGGTTTGGTACTGGCCGACACCGGGGAGCTGTTTTTT. Amino acids: CASGLVLADTGELFF.